The 15 T cell receptor beta chains given below trace back to one sample, sequenced in a study of regulatory T cells in long-lasting Graves disease. As to time point: persistent/refractory GD, antithyroid drugs over 5 years with positive TRAb. The TCR library was made from RNA that had been extracted from PBMCs in TRIzol. Library construction for TCR beta used iRepertoire HTBI primers and Arm-PCR of CDR3 regions. A single record per CDR3 protein comes from TCRdb applying MiXCR to the multiplex PCR reads. The sample contains around 340,000 distinct CDR3 sequences, 15% to 20% of which appear only once. The specimen comprised peripheral blood mononuclear cells (PBMCs), sampled when the disease was refractory, from a patient treated with antithyroid drugs. These receptors all stem from a female donor with Graves disease.

This chain uses TRBV6-2 or TRBV6-3 with TRBJ2-7, with 7 bases aligning to TRBD2. V trimming: 0 bases; J trimming: 4 bases; junction bases outside the gene matches: 9. The CDR3 has 16 residues. Germline V gene lookup returns CDR1 MNHEY and CDR2 SVGEGT. The CDR3 DNA is TGTGCCAGCAGTTACTCGGCGGGGGAACTAGCGTACGAGCAGTACTTC. Translation: CASSYSAGELAYEQYF.

This clonotype was seen ten or more times. The chain recombines TRBV10-3 with TRBJ2-5; the D gene is possibly TRBD2 (5 bases). The CDR3 spans 15 residues. The V end lost 3 bases, the J end lost 2 bases, and 13 bases lay between the germline ends. CDR1 is ENHRY, CDR2 SYGVKD, per germline. The CDR3 bases are TGTGCCATCAGTGAAATCGGACTGGCTCAAGAGACCCAGTACTTC. Its protein product is CAISEIGLAQETQYF.

This clonotype occurred many times. The chain employs TRBV6-5 and TRBJ1-2; D is perhaps TRBD1 (6 bases). Germline CDR1 MNHEY, CDR2 SVGAGI. The CDR3 length is 16 residues. Trimming stripped 0 bases from V and 8 bases from J, with 19 bases between. This CDR3 is CASSYSKTQGRKGYTF. The CDR3 bases are TGTGCCAGCAGTTACTCAAAAACACAGGGTCGGAAAGGCTACACCTTC.

This clonotype was seen more than once but under ten times. This rearrangement joins TRBV30 to TRBJ1-5; D unclear. The CDR3 has 13 residues. The germline V and J ends were trimmed by 0 bases and 1 base, with 4 bases remaining between them. Germline V gene data show CDR1 as GTSNPN and CDR2 as SVGIG (reference sequence). The CDR3 loop is CAWSVQSNQPQHF. In DNA form, the CDR3 reads TGTGCCTGGAGTGTACAGAGCAATCAGCCCCAGCATTTT.

At least ten counts were recorded for this clonotype. This sequence joins TRBV13 and TRBJ1-4, with a possible D match to TRBD1 (5 bases). Germline-derived CDR1 and CDR2 are PRHDT and FYEKMQ (reference sequence). The V and J ends lost 6 bases and 10 bases respectively, with 15 bases between them. The CDR3 runs to 13 residues. The CDR3 bases are TGTGCCAGCAGGTCCTCGACAGTAGGAAAACTGTTTTTT. It specifies CASRSSTVGKLFF.

V and J are TRBV20-1 and TRBJ1-2, with 7 bases matching TRBD1. Trimming at V came to 8 bases and at J to 2 bases, leaving 8 bases not matched to a gene. This CDR3 spans 13 amino acids. Germline CDR1 is DFQATT and CDR2 is SNEGSKA (reference sequence). CDR3 nucleotide sequence: TGCAGTACCAGGGGGTTGGAGAACTATGGCTACACCTTC. Translating it yields CSTRGLENYGYTF.

The chain couples TRBV2 to TRBJ1-6; perhaps TRBD1 as D (5 bases). The CDR3 covers 16 residues. With 3 bases removed from V and 14 bases from J, the gap between germline ends came to 23 bases. Germline V CDR1 and CDR2: SNHLY, FYNNEI. CDR3 protein: CASSDGDPRVVQALHF. In DNA, the CDR3 is TGTGCCAGCAGTGACGGGGACCCCCGGGTGGTTCAAGCCCTCCACTTT.

This clonotype was picked up a small number of times. The CDR3, as DNA: TGCGCCAGCAGCTCCCTGGACAGGATGAACACTGAAGCTTTCTTT. Translating gives CASSSLDRMNTEAFF. The V and J genes are TRBV5-1 and TRBJ1-1, with 7 bases matching TRBD1. Germline CDR1 reads SGHRS; CDR2 reads YFSETQ. The CDR3 consists of 15 residues. The V segment lost 3 bases and the J segment 0 bases; nucleotides outside the gene matches: 5. Combining the CDR3 with reference TRBV5-1 and TRBJ1-1 gives the whole variable domain KAGVTQTPRYLIKTRGQQVTLSCSPISGHRSVSWYQQTPGQGLQFLFEYFSETQRNKGNFPGRFSGRQFSNSRSEMNVSTLELGDSALYLCASSSLDRMNTEAFFGQGTRLTVV.

The CDR3 sequence is CASSLGTGYHYTF. The DNA of the CDR3 is TGTGCCAGCAGCTTAGGGACAGGGTACCACTACACCTTC. V is TRBV7-3 and J is TRBJ1-2, with 9 bases aligning to TRBD1. Germline CDR1 and CDR2: SGHTA and FQGTGA. The CDR3 contains 13 residues. J lost 10 bases, V lost 2 bases, and 5 bases had no gene match.

The V and J genes are TRBV12-3 or TRBV12-4 and TRBJ2-7, with D possibly being TRBD1 or TRBD2 (7 bases each). Trimming stripped 5 bases from V and 6 bases from J, with 17 bases between. The length of the CDR3 is 14 residues. The CDR3 sequence: CASSPTGRAFEQYF. CDR3 bases: TGTGCCAGCAGTCCGACAGGGAGGGCTTTCGAGCAGTACTTC.

This clonotype was counted only a few times. The chain is built from TRBV20-1 and TRBJ2-5, with TRBD2 identical over 7 bases. CDR1 DFQATT and CDR2 SNEGSKA come from the germline V gene (reference sequence). The ends lost 3 bases at V and 1 base at J; junction bases unmatched: 2. This CDR3 is built from 13 residues. CDR3: CSARGGGQETQYF. CDR3 DNA: TGCAGTGCTAGGGGGGGGGGCCAAGAGACCCAGTACTTC.

The rearrangement links TRBV12-3 or TRBV12-4 to TRBJ1-6; D is uncertain. The CDR3 covers 17 residues. The germline V and J ends were trimmed by 6 bases and 0 bases, with 15 bases remaining between them. The CDR3 loop is CASSLGVGSSYNSPLHF. CDR3 sequence (DNA): TGTGCCAGCAGCCTGGGAGTTGGGAGCTCCTATAATTCACCCCTCCACTTT.

This clonotype was recorded at least ten times. The V and J genes are TRBV28 and TRBJ2-7; D not resolved. This CDR3 is 14 amino acids long. CDR1 and CDR2 from the germline V gene are MDHEN and SYDVKM. Trimming took off 6 bases at V and 1 base at J, with 13 bases between the two ends. In DNA, the CDR3 is TGTGCCAGCAGCTCTCAAGATCGATCCTACGAGCAGTACTTC. Translation gives CASSSQDRSYEQYF. The whole variable domain, filled in from reference TRBV28 and TRBJ2-7, reads DVKVTQSSRYLVKRTGEKVFLECVQDMDHENMFWYRQDPGLGLRLIYFSYDVKMKEKGDIPEGYSVSREKKERFSLILESASTNQTSMYLCASSSQDRSYEQYFGPGTRLTVT.

This clonotype occurred many times. The J gene is TRBJ1-4, the V gene TRBV6-1; D is ambiguous. Germline CDR1 reads MNHNS; CDR2 reads SASEGT. The CDR3 is made up of 12 amino acids. V was shortened by 9 bases and J by 6 bases, with 11 bases between the two germline ends. In DNA form, the CDR3 reads TGTGCCAGTCGCGTCGGAGATGAAAAACTGTTTTTT. Translating it yields CASRVGDEKLFF.

This clonotype was seen a few times. This chain joins TRBV20-1 and TRBJ2-5; no clear D gene. V shed 0 bases and J shed 2 bases, with 16 bases lying between them. The CDR3 length is 16 residues. Germline V gene data show CDR1 as DFQATT and CDR2 as SNEGSKA (reference sequence). In nucleotides, the CDR3 is TGCAGTGCTAGAGATCTATGGGCTGGCTTGCAAGAGACCCAGTACTTC. Translated, it gives CSARDLWAGLQETQYF.